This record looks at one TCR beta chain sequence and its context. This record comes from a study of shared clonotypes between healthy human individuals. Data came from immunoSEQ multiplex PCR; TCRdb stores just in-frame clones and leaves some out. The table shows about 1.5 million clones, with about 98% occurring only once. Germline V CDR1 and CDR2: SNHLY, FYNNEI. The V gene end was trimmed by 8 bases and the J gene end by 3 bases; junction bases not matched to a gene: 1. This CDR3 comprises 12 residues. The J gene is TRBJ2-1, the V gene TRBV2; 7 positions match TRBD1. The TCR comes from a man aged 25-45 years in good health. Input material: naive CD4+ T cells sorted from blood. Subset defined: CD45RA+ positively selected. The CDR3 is CASGTDYNEQFF. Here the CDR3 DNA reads TGTGCCAGCGGGACAGACTACAATGAGCAGTTCTTC.